This record concerns one TCR beta chain sequence. Looked up from germline, CDR1 is GTSNPN and CDR2 is SVGIG (reference sequence). CDR3 length equals 15 residues. V was clipped by 0 bases and J by 1 base; unmatched bases: 3. This sample stems from a study of blood T cell repertoires in COVID-19. Study in general: PBMCs, B-cell-depleted T cells, or T cells were the source of the cDNA or gDNA that made up the material.

Sequenced by immunoSEQ multiplex PCR; TCRdb stores in-frame clones only, minus some. The sample contains under 300,000 clones, roughly 79% of which appear only once. This sequence originates from a woman in her fifties or sixties with active or convalescent COVID-19. The sample comprised peripheral blood. The chain employs TRBV30 and TRBJ2-3; the match to TRBD2 covers 8 bases. The CDR3 coding sequence is TGTGCCTGGAGTGTACTCGGGGGGGGCACAGATACGCAGTATTTT. Translation: CAWSVLGGGTDTQYF. Full variable domain (outside the CDR3, taken from reference TRBV30 and TRBJ2-3): SQTIHQWPATLVQPVGSPLSLECTVEGTSNPNLYWYRQAAGRGLQLLFYSVGIGQISSEVPQNLSASRPQDRQFILSSKKLLLSDSGFYLCAWSVLGGGTDTQYFGPGTRLTVL.